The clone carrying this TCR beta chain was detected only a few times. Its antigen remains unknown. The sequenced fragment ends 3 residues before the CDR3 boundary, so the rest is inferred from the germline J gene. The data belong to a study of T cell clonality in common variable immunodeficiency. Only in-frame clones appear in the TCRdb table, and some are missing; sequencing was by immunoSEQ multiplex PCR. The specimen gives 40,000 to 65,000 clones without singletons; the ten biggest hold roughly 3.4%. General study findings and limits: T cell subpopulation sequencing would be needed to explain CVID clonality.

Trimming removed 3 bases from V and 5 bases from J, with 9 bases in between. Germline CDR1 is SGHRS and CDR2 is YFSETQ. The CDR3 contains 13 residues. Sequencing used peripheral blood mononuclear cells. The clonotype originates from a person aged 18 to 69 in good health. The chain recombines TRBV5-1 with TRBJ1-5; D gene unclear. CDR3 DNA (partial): TGCGCCAGCAGCTCCGAGGTCGATCAGCCC. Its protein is CASSSEVDQP. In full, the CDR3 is CASSSEVDQPQHF.